This TCR beta chain was captured in a study of OX40 agonist ivuxolimab in advanced cancers. Background on the study: Given to patients was ivuxolimab, an agonistic anti-OX40 (CD134) antibody.

Comment on this clone: Its specificity is unknown.

Here immunoSEQ multiplex PCR was the method, and the copy in TCRdb shows in-frame clones only, minus some. Of about 93,000 clones listed, about 91% are singletons. V dropped 0 bases and J dropped 2 bases, with 10 bases sitting between them. CDR3 length: 15 residues. The germline CDR1 and CDR2 sequences are MNHNY and SVGAGI (reference sequence). Study outcomes and limitations: Clonal expansion among partial responders at 0.1-3.0 mg/kg ranked near the lowest.

The receptor's source is an adult with an advanced solid tumor such as melanoma, head and neck, liver or kidney cancer. V is TRBV6-6 and J is TRBJ1-1, with a possible D match to TRBD1 (6 bases). The specimen comprised CD4+ or CD8+ T cells sorted from blood, sampled in a trial of the OX40 agonist ivuxolimab. CDR3 nucleotides: TGTGCCAGCAGTTACTCCATAGGGGGAAACACTGAAGCTTTCTTT. Residues: CASSYSIGGNTEAFF.